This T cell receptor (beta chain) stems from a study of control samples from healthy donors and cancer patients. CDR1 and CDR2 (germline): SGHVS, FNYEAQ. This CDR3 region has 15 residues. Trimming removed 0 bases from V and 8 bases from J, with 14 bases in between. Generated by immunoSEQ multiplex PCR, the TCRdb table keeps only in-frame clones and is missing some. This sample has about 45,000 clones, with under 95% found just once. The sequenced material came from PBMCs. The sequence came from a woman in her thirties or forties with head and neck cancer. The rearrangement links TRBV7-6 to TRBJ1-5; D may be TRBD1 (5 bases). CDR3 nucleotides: TGTGCCAGCAGCTTAGCTCTGGGGCTGGGCAAGCCCCAGCATTTT. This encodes CASSLALGLGKPQHF.